The 2 T cell receptor beta chains below come from one sample, sequenced in a study of T cells in Graves' hyperthyroidism and ophthalmopathy. Amplified regions were TCR beta CDR3 sequences from RNA transcripts. Initially, a first-round RT-PCR of the TCR CDR3 employed the HTBI primer set. One entry per CDR3 protein, called by TCRdb with MiXCR from the multiplex PCR reads. The sample yields some 400,000 distinct CDR3 sequences, approximately 15% seen once. The source material was blood. Receptors originate from an older woman with Graves' hyperthyroidism.

This clonotype came up many times. The V gene is TRBV11-2, the J gene TRBJ2-1; 13 bases match TRBD2. With V trimmed by 5 bases and J by 6 bases, 10 bases remained unmatched. The CDR3 length is 17 residues. The germline CDR1 and CDR2 sequences are SGHAT and FQNNGV. The chain's CDR3 is CASSRTLGTSGTNEQFF. CDR3 sequence (DNA): TGTGCCAGCAGCCGAACCTTGGGGACTAGCGGGACCAATGAGCAGTTCTTC.

This clonotype was detected many times. The chain carries TRBV7-9 and TRBJ1-1, with TRBD1 matching 9 bases. Germline V lookup: CDR1 SEHNR, CDR2 FQNEAQ (reference sequence). CDR3 size: 16 residues. The V segment lost 5 bases and the J segment 4 bases; nucleotides outside the gene matches: 11. CDR3 sequence (DNA): TGTGCCAGCAGCCTATCGGGACAGGGAGTGAGCACTGAAGCTTTCTTT. Translating gives CASSLSGQGVSTEAFF.